This is a list of T cell receptor beta chains from one sample in a study of blood T cell repertoires in COVID-19. The assay was immunoSEQ multiplex PCR, and TCRdb's table has in-frame clones only and misses some. This sample has about 200,000 clones, with around 83% found just once. Sequenced: peripheral blood. The receptors originated from a woman aged 45-59 years with acute or convalescent COVID-19. The CDR3 runs from the conserved cysteine through the conserved F or W. A D gene is named only where the DNA matches it firmly. Clone size is given for some rows only: seen once, a few or many times, or a class if the clone is expanded.

v_gene,abundance,j_gene,d_gene,len,CDR3nt,CDR3aa
TRBV27,NA,TRBJ2-1,TRBD2,16,TGTGCCAGCAGTTTTTTGGCGGGAGGATCCTACAATGAGCAGTTCTTC,CASSFLAGGSYNEQFF
TRBV28,NA,TRBJ2-1,TRBD2,14,TGTGCCAGCAGTATATTAGCGGGTGTCAGTGAGCAGTTCTTC,CASSILAGVSEQFF
TRBV25-1,NA,TRBJ1-1,TRBD1,14,TGTGCCAGCAGTGGCTGGGACAGCTCAACTGAAGCTTTCTTT,CASSGWDSSTEAFF
TRBV6-1,NA,TRBJ2-7,NA,13,TGTGCCAGCAGTGACGAGGGCCGGGGCGAGCAGTACTTC,CASSDEGRGEQYF
TRBV27,few,TRBJ1-5,TRBD1,16,TGTGCCAGCAGTTCCTGGACAGGGGGCATGGTTCAGCCCCAGCATTTT,CASSSWTGGMVQPQHF
TRBV5-6,NA,TRBJ2-7,TRBD1,14,TGTGCCAGCAGCCGAGGGACAGTATCGGGCGAGCAGTACTTC,CASSRGTVSGEQYF
TRBV5-1,once,TRBJ2-3,TRBD2,15,TGCGCCAGCAGCCGGCTAGCGGACCCCACAGATACGCAGTATTTT,CASSRLADPTDTQYF
TRBV3-1/TRBV3-2,NA,TRBJ2-7,TRBD2,16,TGTGCCAGCAGCCAACTACTAGCGGGACGCTCCTACGAGCAGTACTTC,CASSQLLAGRSYEQYF
TRBV19,NA,TRBJ1-1,TRBD1,14,TGTGCCAGCAAAACCGGGACAGGTGACACTGAAGCTTTCTTT,CASKTGTGDTEAFF
TRBV28,once,TRBJ2-7,TRBD2,15,TGTGCCAGCAGTTCGAGCGGGAGGTTCACCTACGAGCAGTACTTC,CASSSSGRFTYEQYF
TRBV24-1,NA,TRBJ1-5,NA,13,TGTGCCACCGAGGGAGTTATTGGCCAGCCCCAGCATTTT,CATEGVIGQPQHF
TRBV5-1,NA,TRBJ2-5,NA,16,TGCGCCAGCAGCCCGGGACTTTATGGAAGCCAAGAGACCCAGTACTTC,CASSPGLYGSQETQYF
TRBV10-2,NA,TRBJ2-1,TRBD1,16,TGCGCCAGCAGTGAGTCCGACAGGGGAGTCTACAATGAGCAGTTCTTC,CASSESDRGVYNEQFF
TRBV19,NA,TRBJ1-4,NA,16,TGTGCCAGTAGCAAGAAGAACTGGGGAGGTAATGAAAAACTGTTTTTT,CASSKKNWGGNEKLFF
TRBV11-2,NA,TRBJ2-3,TRBD2,16,TGTGCCAGCAGCCCCCGGTGGGAGGGCCGCACAGATACGCAGTATTTT,CASSPRWEGRTDTQYF
TRBV6-5,few,TRBJ2-1,TRBD2,15,TGTGCCAGCAGTTCTAAAGCGGGAGGCCACAATGAGCAGTTCTTC,CASSSKAGGHNEQFF
TRBV2,NA,TRBJ2-1,TRBD2,14,TGTGCCAGCAGTATAGGACTAGCTATTAATGAGCAGTTCTTC,CASSIGLAINEQFF
TRBV2,NA,TRBJ1-2,TRBD1,13,TGTGCCAGCAGTTTAGACAGGGACTATGGCTACACCTTC,CASSLDRDYGYTF
TRBV7-3,NA,TRBJ2-2,TRBD1,17,TGTGCCAGCAGCCCATCTGGACAGGGAGGCATCACCGGGGAGCTGTTTTTT,CASSPSGQGGITGELFF
TRBV5-1,NA,TRBJ2-3,TRBD2,16,TGCGCCAGCAGCCCGGGGACTAGCGGGCTAACAGATACGCAGTATTTT,CASSPGTSGLTDTQYF
TRBV12-3/TRBV12-4,NA,TRBJ2-1,NA,11,TGTGCCAGCAGTTTGGAGGCTGAGCAGTTCTTC,CASSLEAEQFF
TRBV5-1,NA,TRBJ2-3,TRBD1,15,TGCGCCAGCAGTTATACAGGGGGCGCGACAGATACGCAGTATTTT,CASSYTGGATDTQYF
TRBV7-8,NA,TRBJ2-3,TRBD1,14,TGTGCCAGCAGACGGGACAGGGGTGAGGGTACGCAGTATTTT,CASRRDRGEGTQYF
TRBV24-1,NA,TRBJ1-1,NA,13,TGTGCCACCGCGGCGGGGGCGAACACTGAAGCTTTCTTT,CATAAGANTEAFF
TRBV28,NA,TRBJ1-1,NA,14,TGTGCCAGCAGTCATCAGCCCCTGACAGTTCAAGCTTTCTTT,CASSHQPLTVQAFF
TRBV5-1,NA,TRBJ2-1,TRBD2,16,TGCGCCAGCAGCACAGGAGCGGGAGGGCCGGGCAATGAGCAGTTCTTC,CASSTGAGGPGNEQFF